The rows below give T cell receptor beta chains drawn from one sample of a study of blood T cell repertoires in COVID-19. Libraries were prepared by immunoSEQ multiplex PCR; TCRdb keeps only in-frame clonotypes and omits some of them. The table shows roughly 70,000 clones, with roughly 77% occurring only once. The sequencing input was peripheral blood. These receptors originate from a human donor in a cohort sampled during active COVID-19. Each CDR3 is given with its conserved first and last residue. D genes are given only for firm matches. Size values are once, few and many counts, or a class for expanded clones, and some rows have none.

clone size,D gene,V gene,J gene,CDR3 protein,CDR3 DNA
.,.,TRBV27,TRBJ2-6,CASRRLGAGANVLTF,TGTGCCAGCAGGAGACTAGGGGCTGGGGCCAACGTCCTGACTTTC
.,.,TRBV5-5,TRBJ2-7,CASSYVVTVGYEQYF,TGTGCCAGCAGCTATGTGGTGACAGTGGGCTACGAGCAGTACTTC
.,TRBD1,TRBV6-5,TRBJ1-3,CASRQYRGPGNTIYF,TGTGCCAGCAGGCAATACAGGGGACCTGGAAACACCATATATTTT
.,TRBD2,TRBV6-2/TRBV6-3,TRBJ2-5,CASSSGTSGRGETQYF,TGTGCCAGCAGTTCCGGGACTAGCGGGAGAGGGGAGACCCAGTACTTC
few,.,TRBV7-2,TRBJ1-5,CASSLEGVGNQPQHF,TGTGCCAGCAGCTTAGAGGGGGTAGGCAATCAGCCCCAGCATTTT
.,.,TRBV6-6,TRBJ2-7,CASSYGAVVHF,TGTGCCAGCAGTTACGGGGCAGTTGTGCACTTC
.,.,TRBV18,TRBJ2-3,CASSPRASDTQYF,TGTGCCAGCTCACCGCGGGCTAGCGATACGCAGTATTTT
few,TRBD1,TRBV7-8,TRBJ1-2,CASSRGTVLGYTF,TGTGCCAGCAGCCGGGGGACAGTCCTTGGCTACACCTTC
.,TRBD2,TRBV4-2,TRBJ2-1,CASSPRGLAGANEQFF,TGTGCCAGCAGCCCACGGGGACTAGCGGGAGCCAATGAGCAGTTCTTC
.,TRBD2,TRBV7-9,TRBJ2-1,CASSLPPRLAGVLNEQFF,TGTGCCAGCAGCTTACCCCCTCGACTAGCGGGAGTTTTAAATGAGCAGTTCTTC
many,.,TRBV10-3,TRBJ2-2,CATKSGAERRTNTGELFF,TGTGCCACCAAATCAGGGGCTGAGCGGAGAACGAACACCGGGGAGCTGTTTTTT
.,.,TRBV23-1,TRBJ2-7,CASSQSDRSSYEQYF,TGCGCCAGCAGTCAATCGGATAGGAGCTCCTACGAGCAGTACTTC
.,.,TRBV7-8,TRBJ1-2,CASSAGRAGGYTF,TGTGCCAGCAGCGCCGGGAGAGCGGGTGGCTACACCTTC
.,.,TRBV4-3,TRBJ2-7,CASSQDLAGSYEQYF,TGCGCCAGCAGCCAAGATCTGGCGGGGTCCTACGAGCAGTACTTC
.,TRBD2,TRBV7-2,TRBJ2-7,CASSLVWEGYYEQYF,TGTGCCAGCAGTTTGGTATGGGAGGGTTACTACGAGCAGTACTTC
.,.,TRBV7-8,TRBJ2-5,CASSLAFDRLETQYF,TGTGCCAGCAGCTTAGCGTTCGACAGATTGGAGACCCAGTACTTC
.,TRBD1,TRBV6-5,TRBJ2-2,CASSRDRMIGELFF,TGTGCCAGCAGTCGGGACAGGATGATTGGGGAGCTGTTTTTT
.,.,TRBV19,TRBJ2-6,CASTGLRGSGANVLTF,TGTGCCAGTACCGGACTACGAGGGTCTGGGGCCAACGTCCTGACTTTC
.,TRBD2,TRBV7-3,TRBJ2-1,CASSTSGRLNEQFF,TGTGCCAGCAGTACTAGCGGGAGGCTCAATGAGCAGTTCTTC
.,TRBD1,TRBV6-1,TRBJ2-3,CASSDGRRGDTQYF,TGTGCCAGCAGTGATGGTCGCAGGGGGGATACGCAGTATTTT
once,TRBD1,TRBV6-5,TRBJ2-1,CATRDSYNEQFF,TGTGCCACCAGGGACAGCTACAATGAGCAGTTCTTC
.,.,TRBV4-3,TRBJ1-6,CASSQDWRASSSPLHF,TGCGCCAGCAGCCAAGATTGGAGGGCTTCGAGTTCACCCCTCCACTTT
once,.,TRBV18,TRBJ2-7,CASSPYGGSGFYEQYF,TGTGCCAGCTCACCCTACGGGGGTAGCGGATTCTACGAGCAGTACTTC
.,.,TRBV7-9,TRBJ2-2,CASSPQVVGELFF,TGTGCCAGCAGCCCCCAAGTAGTCGGGGAGCTGTTTTTT
once,.,TRBV3-1/TRBV3-2,TRBJ1-5,CASSHGRQGPFSNQPQHF,TGTGCCAGCAGCCATGGGAGGCAGGGCCCCTTTAGCAATCAGCCCCAGCATTTT
few,.,TRBV11-3,TRBJ2-1,CASSLARAGANEQFF,TGTGCCAGCAGCTTAGCCAGGGCTGGAGCCAATGAGCAGTTCTTC
few,TRBD2,TRBV5-1,TRBJ2-7,CASSSGTRGEQYF,TGCGCCAGCAGCTCCGGGACTAGAGGGGAGCAGTACTTC
.,.,TRBV30,TRBJ2-7,CAWSLRGSTGQYF,TGTGCCTGGAGTCTTCGTGGGAGTACCGGGCAGTACTTC
.,.,TRBV19,TRBJ1-1,CASIEVSYTEAFF,TGTGCCAGTATAGAGGTGTCGTACACTGAAGCTTTCTTT
once,.,TRBV6-5,TRBJ2-7,CASSYSLAGTLGEQYF,TGTGCCAGCAGTTACTCATTAGCAGGGACTCTTGGCGAGCAGTACTTC
.,.,TRBV28,TRBJ2-7,CASSQTSYEQYF,TGTGCCAGCAGCCAAACATCCTACGAGCAGTACTTC
.,TRBD1,TRBV5-4,TRBJ1-4,CASSETGGTSEKLFF,TGTGCCAGCAGCGAGACAGGGGGAACAAGTGAAAAACTGTTTTTT